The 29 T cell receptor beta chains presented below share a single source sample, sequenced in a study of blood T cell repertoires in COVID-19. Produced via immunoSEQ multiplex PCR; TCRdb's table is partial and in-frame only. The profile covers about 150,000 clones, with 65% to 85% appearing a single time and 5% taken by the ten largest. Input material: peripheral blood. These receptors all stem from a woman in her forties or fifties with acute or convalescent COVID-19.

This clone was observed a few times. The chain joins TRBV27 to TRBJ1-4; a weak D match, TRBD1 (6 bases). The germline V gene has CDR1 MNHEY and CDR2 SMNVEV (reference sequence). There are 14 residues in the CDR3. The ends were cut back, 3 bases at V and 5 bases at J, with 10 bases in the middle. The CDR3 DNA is TGTGCCAGCAGTTTCCAGGGGTCGAATGAAAAACTGTTTTTT. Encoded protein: CASSFQGSNEKLFF.

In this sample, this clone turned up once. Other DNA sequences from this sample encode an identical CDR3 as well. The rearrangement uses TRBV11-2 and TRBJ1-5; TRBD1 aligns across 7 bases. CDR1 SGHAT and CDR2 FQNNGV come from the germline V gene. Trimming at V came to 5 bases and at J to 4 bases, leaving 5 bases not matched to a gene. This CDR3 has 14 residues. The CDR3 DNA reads TGTGCCAGCAGCCCCGGGACAGCTAATCAGCCCCAGCATTTT. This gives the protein CASSPGTANQPQHF.

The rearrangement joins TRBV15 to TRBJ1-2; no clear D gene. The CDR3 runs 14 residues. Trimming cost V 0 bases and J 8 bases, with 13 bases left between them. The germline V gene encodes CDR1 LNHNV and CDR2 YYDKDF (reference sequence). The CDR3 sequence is CATSRDRSGGGYTF. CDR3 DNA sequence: TGTGCCACCAGCAGAGATCGCTCAGGAGGCGGCTACACCTTC.

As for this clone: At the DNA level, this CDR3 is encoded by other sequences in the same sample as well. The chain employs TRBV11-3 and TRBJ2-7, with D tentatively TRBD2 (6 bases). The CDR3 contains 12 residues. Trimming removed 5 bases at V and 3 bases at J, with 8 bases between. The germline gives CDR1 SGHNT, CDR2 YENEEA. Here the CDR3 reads CASSPGGYEQYF. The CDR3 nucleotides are TGTGCCAGCAGCCCCGGGGGCTACGAGCAGTACTTC. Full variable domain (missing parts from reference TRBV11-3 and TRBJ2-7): EAGVVQSPRYKIIEKKQPVAFWCNPISGHNTLYWYLQNLGQGPELLIRYENEEAVDDSQLPKDRFSAERLKGVDSTLKIQPAELGDSAVYLCASSPGGYEQYFGPGTRLTVT.

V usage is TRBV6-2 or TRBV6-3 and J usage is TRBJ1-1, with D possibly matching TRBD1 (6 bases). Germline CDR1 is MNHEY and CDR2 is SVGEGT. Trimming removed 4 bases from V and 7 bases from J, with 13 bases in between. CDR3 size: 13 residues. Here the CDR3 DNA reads TGTGCCAGCAGTTTGCAGGGAGGGGGTGAAGCTTTCTTT. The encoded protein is CASSLQGGGEAFF.

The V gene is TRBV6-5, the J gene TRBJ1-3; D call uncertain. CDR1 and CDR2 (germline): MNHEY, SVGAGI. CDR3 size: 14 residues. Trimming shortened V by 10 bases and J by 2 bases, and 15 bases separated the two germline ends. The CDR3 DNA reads TGTGCCACCCGAGACGAGAGGACTGGAAACACCATATATTTT. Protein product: CATRDERTGNTIYF.

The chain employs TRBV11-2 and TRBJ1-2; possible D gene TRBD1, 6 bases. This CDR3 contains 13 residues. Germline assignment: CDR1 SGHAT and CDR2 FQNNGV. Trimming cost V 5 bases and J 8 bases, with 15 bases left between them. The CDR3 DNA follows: TGTGCCAGCAGCCCCCCGGGGGGGCGAGGCTACACCTTC. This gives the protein CASSPPGGRGYTF.

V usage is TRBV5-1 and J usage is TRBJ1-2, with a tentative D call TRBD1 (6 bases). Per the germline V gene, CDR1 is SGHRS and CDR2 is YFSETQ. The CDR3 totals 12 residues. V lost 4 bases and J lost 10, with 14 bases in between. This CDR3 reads CASSLTDRLYTF. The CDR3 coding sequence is TGCGCCAGCAGCCTGACCGACAGGCTCTACACCTTC.

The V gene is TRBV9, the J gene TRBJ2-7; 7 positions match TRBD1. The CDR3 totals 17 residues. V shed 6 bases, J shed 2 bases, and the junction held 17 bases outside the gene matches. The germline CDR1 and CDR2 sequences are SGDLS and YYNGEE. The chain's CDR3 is CASILFGDRDGTYEQYF. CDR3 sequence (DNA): TGTGCCAGCATACTATTCGGTGACAGGGATGGGACCTACGAGCAGTACTTC.

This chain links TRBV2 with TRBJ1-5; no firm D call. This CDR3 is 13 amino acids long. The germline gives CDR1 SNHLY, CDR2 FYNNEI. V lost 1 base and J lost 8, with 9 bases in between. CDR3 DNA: TGTGCCAGCAGTGAAGGTATCCCGGAGCCCCAGCATTTT. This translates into CASSEGIPEPQHF.

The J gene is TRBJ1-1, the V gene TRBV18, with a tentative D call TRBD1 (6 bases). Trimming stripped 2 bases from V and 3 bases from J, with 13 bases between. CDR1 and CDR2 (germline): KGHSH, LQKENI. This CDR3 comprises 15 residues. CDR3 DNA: TGTGCCAGCTCACCATTCCAGGACAGCTACACTGAAGCTTTCTTT. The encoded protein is CASSPFQDSYTEAFF.

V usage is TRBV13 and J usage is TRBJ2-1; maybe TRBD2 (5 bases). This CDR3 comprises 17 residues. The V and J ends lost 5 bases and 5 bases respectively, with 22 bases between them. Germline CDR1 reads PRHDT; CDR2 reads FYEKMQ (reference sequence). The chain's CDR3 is CASSPSPTGLGNNEQFF. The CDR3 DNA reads TGTGCCAGCAGCCCGTCTCCTACGGGATTGGGGAACAATGAGCAGTTCTTC.

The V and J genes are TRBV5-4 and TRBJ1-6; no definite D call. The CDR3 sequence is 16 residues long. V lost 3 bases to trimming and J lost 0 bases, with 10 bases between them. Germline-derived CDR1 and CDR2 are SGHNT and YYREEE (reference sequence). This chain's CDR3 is CASSYHISSYNSPLHF. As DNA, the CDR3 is TGTGCCAGCAGCTACCACATCAGCTCCTATAATTCACCCCTCCACTTT.

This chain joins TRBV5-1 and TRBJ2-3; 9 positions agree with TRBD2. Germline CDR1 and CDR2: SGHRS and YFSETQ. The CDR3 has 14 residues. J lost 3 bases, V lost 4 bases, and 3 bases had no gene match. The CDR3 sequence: CASSPGLATDTQYF. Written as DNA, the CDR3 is TGCGCCAGCAGCCCGGGACTAGCAACAGATACGCAGTATTTT.

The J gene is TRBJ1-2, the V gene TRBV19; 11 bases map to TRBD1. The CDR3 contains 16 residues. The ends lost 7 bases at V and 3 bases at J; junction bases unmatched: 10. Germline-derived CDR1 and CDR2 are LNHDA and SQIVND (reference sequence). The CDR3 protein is CASTETGTGGYYGYTF. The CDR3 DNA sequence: TGTGCCAGTACAGAAACCGGGACAGGGGGTTACTATGGCTACACCTTC.

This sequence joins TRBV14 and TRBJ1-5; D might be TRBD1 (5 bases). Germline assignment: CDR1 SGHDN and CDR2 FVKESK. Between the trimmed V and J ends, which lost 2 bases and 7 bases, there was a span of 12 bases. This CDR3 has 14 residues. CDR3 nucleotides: TGTGCCAGCAGCCAAACCCCTACAGGCCAGCCCCAGCATTTT. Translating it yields CASSQTPTGQPQHF.

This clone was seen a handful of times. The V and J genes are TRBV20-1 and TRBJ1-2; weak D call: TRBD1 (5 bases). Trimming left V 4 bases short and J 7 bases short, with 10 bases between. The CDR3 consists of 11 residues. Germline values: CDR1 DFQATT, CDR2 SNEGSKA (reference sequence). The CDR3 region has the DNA TGCAGTGCTACCCCCAGGGCTGGCTACACCTTC. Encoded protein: CSATPRAGYTF.

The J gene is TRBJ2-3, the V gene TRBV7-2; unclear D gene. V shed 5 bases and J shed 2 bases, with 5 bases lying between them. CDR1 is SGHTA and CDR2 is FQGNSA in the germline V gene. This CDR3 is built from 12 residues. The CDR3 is CASSPYTDTQYF. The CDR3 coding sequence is TGTGCCAGCAGCCCTTACACAGATACGCAGTATTTT.

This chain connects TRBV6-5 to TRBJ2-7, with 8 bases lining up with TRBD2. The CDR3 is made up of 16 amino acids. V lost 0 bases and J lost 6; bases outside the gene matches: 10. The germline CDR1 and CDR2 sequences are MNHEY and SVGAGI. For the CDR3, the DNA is TGTGCCAGCAGTTACTCGTTCGGCGGGGGGCCTTTCGAGCAGTACTTC. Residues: CASSYSFGGGPFEQYF.

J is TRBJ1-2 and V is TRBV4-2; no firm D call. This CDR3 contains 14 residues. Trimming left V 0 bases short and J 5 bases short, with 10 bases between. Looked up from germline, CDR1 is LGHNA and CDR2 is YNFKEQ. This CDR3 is CASSQDADTYGYTF. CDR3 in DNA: TGTGCCAGCAGCCAAGACGCCGACACTTATGGCTACACCTTC.

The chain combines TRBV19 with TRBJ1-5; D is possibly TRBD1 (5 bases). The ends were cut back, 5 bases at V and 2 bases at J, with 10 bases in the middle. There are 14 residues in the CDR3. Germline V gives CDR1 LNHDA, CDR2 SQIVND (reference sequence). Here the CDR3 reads CASSWGEGNQPQHF. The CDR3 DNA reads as TGTGCCAGTAGTTGGGGGGAAGGCAATCAGCCCCAGCATTTT.

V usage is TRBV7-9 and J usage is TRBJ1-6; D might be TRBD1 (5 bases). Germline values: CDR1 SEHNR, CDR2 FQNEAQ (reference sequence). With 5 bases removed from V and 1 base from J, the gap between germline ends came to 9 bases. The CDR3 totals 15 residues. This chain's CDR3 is CASSPPGSYNSPLHF. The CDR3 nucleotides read TGTGCCAGCAGCCCCCCAGGGTCCTATAATTCACCCCTCCACTTT.

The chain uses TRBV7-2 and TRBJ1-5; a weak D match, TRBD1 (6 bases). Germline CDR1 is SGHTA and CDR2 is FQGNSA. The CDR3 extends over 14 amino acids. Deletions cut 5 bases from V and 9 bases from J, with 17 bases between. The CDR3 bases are TGTGCCAGCAGCGTACTAACAGGGTCACCGCCCCAGCATTTT. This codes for CASSVLTGSPPQHF.

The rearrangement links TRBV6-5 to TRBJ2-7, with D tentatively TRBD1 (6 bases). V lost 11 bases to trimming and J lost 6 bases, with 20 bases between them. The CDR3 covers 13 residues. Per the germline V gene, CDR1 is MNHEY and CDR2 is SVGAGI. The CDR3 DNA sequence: TGTGCCGGACTGGACAGTCTGGTCAGCGAGCAGTACTTC. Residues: CAGLDSLVSEQYF.

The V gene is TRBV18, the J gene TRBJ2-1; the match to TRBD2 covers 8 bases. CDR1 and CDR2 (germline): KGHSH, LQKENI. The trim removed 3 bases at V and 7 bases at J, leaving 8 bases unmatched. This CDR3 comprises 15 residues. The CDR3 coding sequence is TGTGCCAGCTCACCCAACAGCGGGGGAAATAATGAGCAGTTCTTC. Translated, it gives CASSPNSGGNNEQFF. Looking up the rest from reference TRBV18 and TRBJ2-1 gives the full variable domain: NAGVMQNPRHLVRRRGQEARLRCSPMKGHSHVYWYRQLPEEGLKFMVYLQKENIIDESGMPKERFSAEFPKEGPSILRIQQVVRGDSAAYFCASSPNSGGNNEQFFGPGTRLTVL.

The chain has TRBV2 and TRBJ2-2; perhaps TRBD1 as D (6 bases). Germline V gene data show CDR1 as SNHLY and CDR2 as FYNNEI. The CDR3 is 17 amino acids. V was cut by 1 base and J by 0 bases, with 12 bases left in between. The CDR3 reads CASSEEEWTANTGELFF. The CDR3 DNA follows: TGTGCCAGCAGTGAAGAGGAATGGACAGCGAACACCGGGGAGCTGTTTTTT.

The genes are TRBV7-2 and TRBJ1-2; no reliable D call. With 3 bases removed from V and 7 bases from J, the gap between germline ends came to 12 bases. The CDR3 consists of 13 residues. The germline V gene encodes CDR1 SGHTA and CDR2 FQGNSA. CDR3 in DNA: TGTGCCAGCAGCTTCGAAAGCTTTCCTGGCTACACCTTC. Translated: CASSFESFPGYTF.

This chain's CDR3 is CASSQELGAHYGYTF. The CDR3, as DNA: TGCGCCAGCAGCCAAGAGCTAGGGGCACACTATGGCTACACCTTC. The J gene is TRBJ1-2, the V gene TRBV4-1, with a tentative D call TRBD1 (5 bases). The CDR3 totals 15 residues. V was pared by 0 bases and J by 3 bases, with 11 bases between. Looked up from germline, CDR1 is MGHRA and CDR2 is YSYEKL.

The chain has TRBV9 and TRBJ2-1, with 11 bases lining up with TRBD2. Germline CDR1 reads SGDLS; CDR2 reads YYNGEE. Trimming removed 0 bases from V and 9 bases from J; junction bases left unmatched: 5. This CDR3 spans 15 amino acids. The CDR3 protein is CASSVGTSGSGEQFF. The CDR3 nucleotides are TGTGCCAGCAGCGTAGGGACTAGCGGGTCCGGTGAGCAGTTCTTC.